This T cell receptor beta chain was recorded in a study of control samples from healthy donors and cancer patients. This CDR3 has 12 residues. V was clipped by 2 bases and J by 7 bases, with 9 bases between them. Germline CDR1 and CDR2: GTSNPN and SVGIG (reference sequence). Profiling relied on immunoSEQ multiplex PCR, and the TCRdb table lists in-frame clones only, not all of them. The sample lists 100,000 to 150,000 clones; 92% were seen once. This clone was found a few times. The TCR originated in a woman aged 45-60 years in good health. The sample taken for sequencing was blood. This chain connects TRBV30 to TRBJ2-1; D is possibly TRBD2 (5 bases). The CDR3 sequence: CAWSRLINEQFF. The CDR3 nucleotides are TGTGCCTGGAGTCGACTAATTAATGAGCAGTTCTTC.